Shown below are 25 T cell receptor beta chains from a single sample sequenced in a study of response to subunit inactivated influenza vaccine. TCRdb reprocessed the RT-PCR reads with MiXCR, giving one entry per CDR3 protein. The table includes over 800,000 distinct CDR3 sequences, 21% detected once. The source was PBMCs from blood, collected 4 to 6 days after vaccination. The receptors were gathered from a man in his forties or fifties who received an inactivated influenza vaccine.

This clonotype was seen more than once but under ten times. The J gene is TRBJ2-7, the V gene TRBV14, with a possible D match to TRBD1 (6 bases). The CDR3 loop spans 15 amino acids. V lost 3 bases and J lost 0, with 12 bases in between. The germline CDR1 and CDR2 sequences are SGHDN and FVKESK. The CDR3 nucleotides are TGTGCCAGCAGCCATCAGACAGGACTCTCCTACGAGCAGTACTTC. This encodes CASSHQTGLSYEQYF.

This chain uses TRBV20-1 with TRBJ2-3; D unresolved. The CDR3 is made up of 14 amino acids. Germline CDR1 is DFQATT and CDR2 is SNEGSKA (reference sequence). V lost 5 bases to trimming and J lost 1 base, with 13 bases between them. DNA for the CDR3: TGCAGTGCTGTGAGCGTAAGGGGCACAGATACGCAGTATTTT. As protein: CSAVSVRGTDTQYF.

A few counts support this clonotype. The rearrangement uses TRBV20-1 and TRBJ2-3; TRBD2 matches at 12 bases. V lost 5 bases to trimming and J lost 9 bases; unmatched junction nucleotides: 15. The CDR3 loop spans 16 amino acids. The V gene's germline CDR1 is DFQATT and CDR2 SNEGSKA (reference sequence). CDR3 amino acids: CSASPLTSGSTGTQYF. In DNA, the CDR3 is TGCAGTGCTTCTCCACTGACTAGCGGGAGTACCGGCACGCAGTATTTT.

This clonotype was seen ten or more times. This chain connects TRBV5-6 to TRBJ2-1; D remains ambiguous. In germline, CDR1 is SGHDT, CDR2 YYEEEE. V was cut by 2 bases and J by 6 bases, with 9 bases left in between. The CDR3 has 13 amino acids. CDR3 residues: CASSLAGINEQFF. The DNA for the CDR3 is TGTGCCAGCAGCTTAGCAGGTATCAATGAGCAGTTCTTC.

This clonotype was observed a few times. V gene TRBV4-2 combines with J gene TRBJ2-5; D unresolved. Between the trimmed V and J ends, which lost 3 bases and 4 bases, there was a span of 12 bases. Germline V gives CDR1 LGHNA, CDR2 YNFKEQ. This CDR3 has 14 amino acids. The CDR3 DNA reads TGTGCCAGCAGCCATCCAGGATCGGGAGAGACCCAGTACTTC. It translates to CASSHPGSGETQYF.

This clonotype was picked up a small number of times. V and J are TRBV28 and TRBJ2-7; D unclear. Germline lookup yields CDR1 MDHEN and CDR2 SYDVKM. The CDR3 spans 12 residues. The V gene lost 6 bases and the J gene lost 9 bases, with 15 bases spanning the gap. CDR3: CASSPPGLGQYF. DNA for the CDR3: TGTGCCAGCAGCCCCCCCGGTTTAGGGCAGTACTTC. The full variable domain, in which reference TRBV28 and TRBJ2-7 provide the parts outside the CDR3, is DVKVTQSSRYLVKRTGEKVFLECVQDMDHENMFWYRQDPGLGLRLIYFSYDVKMKEKGDIPEGYSVSREKKERFSLILESASTNQTSMYLCASSPPGLGQYFGPGTRLTVT.

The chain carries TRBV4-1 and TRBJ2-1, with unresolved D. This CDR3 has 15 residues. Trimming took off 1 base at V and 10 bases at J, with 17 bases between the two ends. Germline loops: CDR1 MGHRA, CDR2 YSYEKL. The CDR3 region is CASSQVVSDGSEQFF. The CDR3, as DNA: TGCGCCAGCAGCCAAGTGGTTTCTGATGGATCCGAGCAGTTCTTC.

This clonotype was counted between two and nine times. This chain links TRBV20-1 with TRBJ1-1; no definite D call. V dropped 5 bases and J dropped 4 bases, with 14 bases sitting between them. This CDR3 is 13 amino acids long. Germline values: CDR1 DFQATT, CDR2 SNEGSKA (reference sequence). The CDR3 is CSAPKRSRTEAFF. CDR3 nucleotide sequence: TGCAGTGCTCCAAAGAGGTCACGCACTGAAGCTTTCTTT.

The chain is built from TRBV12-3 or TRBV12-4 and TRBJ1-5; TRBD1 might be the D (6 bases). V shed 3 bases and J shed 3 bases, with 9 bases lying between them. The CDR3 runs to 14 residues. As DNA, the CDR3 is TGTGCCAGCAGTTTCGGGACATCCAATCAGCCCCAGCATTTT. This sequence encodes CASSFGTSNQPQHF.

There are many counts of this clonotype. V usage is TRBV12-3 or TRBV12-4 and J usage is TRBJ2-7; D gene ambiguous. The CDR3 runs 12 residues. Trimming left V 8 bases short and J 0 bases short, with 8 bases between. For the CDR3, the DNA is TGTGCCAGCGGTTCCTCCTCCTACGAGCAGTACTTC. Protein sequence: CASGSSSYEQYF.

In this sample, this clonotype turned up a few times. CDR3 residues: CASSQDVWLAGLYEQYF. The CDR3 coding sequence is TGCGCCAGCAGCCAAGATGTGTGGCTAGCGGGTCTCTACGAGCAGTACTTC. This chain uses TRBV4-1 with TRBJ2-7, with 8 bases lining up with TRBD2. Losses at the gene ends were 0 bases for V and 3 bases for J; bases not matched to a gene: 10. This CDR3 has 17 amino acids. Germline V lookup: CDR1 MGHRA, CDR2 YSYEKL.

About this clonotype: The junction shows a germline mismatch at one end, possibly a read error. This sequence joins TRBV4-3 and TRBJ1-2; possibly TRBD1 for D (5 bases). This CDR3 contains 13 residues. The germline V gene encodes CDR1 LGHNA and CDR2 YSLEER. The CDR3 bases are TGCGCCGGCAGCCAAGACATGGGGCTCGGCTACACCTTC. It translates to CAGSQDMGLGYTF.

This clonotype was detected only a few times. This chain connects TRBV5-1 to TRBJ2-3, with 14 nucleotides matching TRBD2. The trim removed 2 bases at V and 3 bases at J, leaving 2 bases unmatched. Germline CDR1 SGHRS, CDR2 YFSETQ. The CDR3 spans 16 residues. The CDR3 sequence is CASSFGTSGRTDTQYF. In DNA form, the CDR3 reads TGCGCCAGCAGCTTTGGGACTAGCGGGAGAACAGATACGCAGTATTTT. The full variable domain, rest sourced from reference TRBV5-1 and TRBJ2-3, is KAGVTQTPRYLIKTRGQQVTLSCSPISGHRSVSWYQQTPGQGLQFLFEYFSETQRNKGNFPGRFSGRQFSNSRSEMNVSTLELGDSALYLCASSFGTSGRTDTQYFGPGTRLTVL.

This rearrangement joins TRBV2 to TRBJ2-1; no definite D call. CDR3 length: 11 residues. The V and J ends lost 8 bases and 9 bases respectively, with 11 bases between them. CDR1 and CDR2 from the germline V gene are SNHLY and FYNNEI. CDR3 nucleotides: TGTGCCAGCTCCGAATCGTTTGAGCAGTTCTTC. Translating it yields CASSESFEQFF.

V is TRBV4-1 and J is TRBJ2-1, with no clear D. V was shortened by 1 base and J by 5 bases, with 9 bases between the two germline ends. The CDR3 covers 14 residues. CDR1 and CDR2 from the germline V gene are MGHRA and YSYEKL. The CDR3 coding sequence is TGCGCCAGCAGCCAAGCCCACCAGGACAATGAGCAGTTCTTC. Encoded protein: CASSQAHQDNEQFF.

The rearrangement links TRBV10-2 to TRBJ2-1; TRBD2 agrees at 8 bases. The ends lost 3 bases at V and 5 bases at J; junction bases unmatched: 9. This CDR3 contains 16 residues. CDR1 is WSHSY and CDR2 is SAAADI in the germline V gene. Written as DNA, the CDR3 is TGCGCCAGCAGTGAATTTAGCGGGGTTTACAACAATGAGCAGTTCTTC. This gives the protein CASSEFSGVYNNEQFF.

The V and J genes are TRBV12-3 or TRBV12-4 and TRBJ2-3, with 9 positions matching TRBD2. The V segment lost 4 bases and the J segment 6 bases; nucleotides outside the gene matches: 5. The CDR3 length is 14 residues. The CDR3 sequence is CASSWRGGLDTQYF. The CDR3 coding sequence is TGTGCCAGCAGTTGGCGGGGGGGCCTGGATACGCAGTATTTT.

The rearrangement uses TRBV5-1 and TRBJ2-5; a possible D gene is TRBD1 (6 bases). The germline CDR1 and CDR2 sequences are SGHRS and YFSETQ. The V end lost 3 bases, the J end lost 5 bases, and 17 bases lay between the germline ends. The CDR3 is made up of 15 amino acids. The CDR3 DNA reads TGCGCCAGCAGCTGGCGGACAGCCTCCAGGGAGACCCAGTACTTC. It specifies CASSWRTASRETQYF.

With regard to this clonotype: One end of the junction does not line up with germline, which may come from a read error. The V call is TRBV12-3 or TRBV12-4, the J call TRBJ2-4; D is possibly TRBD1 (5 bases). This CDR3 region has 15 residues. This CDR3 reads CASSLKSGWKNIHYF. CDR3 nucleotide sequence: TGTGCCAGCAGTTTAAAGTCAGGGTGGAAAAACATTCACTACTTC.

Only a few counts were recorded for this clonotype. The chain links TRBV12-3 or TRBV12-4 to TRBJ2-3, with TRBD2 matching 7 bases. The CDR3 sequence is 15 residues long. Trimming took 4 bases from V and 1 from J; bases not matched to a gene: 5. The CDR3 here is CASSSALAGTDTQYF. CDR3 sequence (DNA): TGTGCCAGCAGTTCAGCCCTAGCGGGCACAGATACGCAGTATTTT.

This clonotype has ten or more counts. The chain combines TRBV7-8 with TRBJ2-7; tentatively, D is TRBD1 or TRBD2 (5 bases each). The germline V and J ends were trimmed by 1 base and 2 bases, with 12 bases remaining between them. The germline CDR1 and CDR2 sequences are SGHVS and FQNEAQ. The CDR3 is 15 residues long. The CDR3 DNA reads TGTGCCAGCAGCTTAGTTAGGCAGGGAGCCTACGAGCAGTACTTC. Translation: CASSLVRQGAYEQYF.

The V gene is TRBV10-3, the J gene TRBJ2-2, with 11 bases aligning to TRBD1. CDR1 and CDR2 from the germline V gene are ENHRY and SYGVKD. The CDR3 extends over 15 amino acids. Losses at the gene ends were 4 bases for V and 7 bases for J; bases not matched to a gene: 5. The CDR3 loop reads CAISVRTGGIGELFF. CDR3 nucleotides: TGTGCCATCAGTGTGAGGACAGGGGGCATCGGGGAGCTGTTTTTT.

The CDR3: CASKSGLSTDTQYF. The CDR3 DNA sequence: TGTGCCAGCAAGTCAGGACTAAGCACAGATACGCAGTATTTT. The chain recombines TRBV28 with TRBJ2-3; a possible D gene is TRBD2 (6 bases). Trimming shortened V by 7 bases and J by 0 bases, and 11 bases separated the two germline ends. Germline V gene lookup returns CDR1 MDHEN and CDR2 SYDVKM. This CDR3 is built from 14 residues.

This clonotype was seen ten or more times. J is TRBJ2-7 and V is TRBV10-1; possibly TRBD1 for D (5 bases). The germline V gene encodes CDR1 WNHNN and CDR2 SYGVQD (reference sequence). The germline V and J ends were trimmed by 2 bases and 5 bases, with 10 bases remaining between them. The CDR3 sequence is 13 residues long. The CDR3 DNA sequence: TGCGCCAGCAGTGAGATCCAGGGCCACGAGCAGTACTTC. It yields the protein CASSEIQGHEQYF.

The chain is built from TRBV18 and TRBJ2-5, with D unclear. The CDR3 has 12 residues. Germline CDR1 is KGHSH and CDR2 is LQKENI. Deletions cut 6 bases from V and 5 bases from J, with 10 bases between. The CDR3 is CASSPVRETQYF. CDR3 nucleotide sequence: TGTGCCAGCTCCCCCGTACGGGAGACCCAGTACTTC.